These T cell receptor beta chains were read from a single sample in a study of blood T cell repertoires in COVID-19. Sequencing was performed with immunoSEQ multiplex PCR; in TCRdb, only in-frame clones are kept and a portion is missing. The table has hundreds of thousands of clones, around 87% seen once. Sequenced material: peripheral blood. Every receptor here comes from a man aged 65 to 79 with acute or convalescent COVID-19. Each CDR3 is given with its conserved first and last residue.

TRBJ2-1	TRBV5-1	CASSRGAGGLSSGRLEEQFF
TRBJ1-1	TRBV6-2/TRBV6-3	CASSYSIMGQMNTEAFF
TRBJ2-1	TRBV7-8	CASSPGILVGEQFF
TRBJ1-2	TRBV19	CASRENYGYTF
TRBJ2-3	TRBV4-2	CASSHSSHRRVPDTQYF
TRBJ1-5	TRBV28	CASSSWTGNQPQHF
TRBJ1-5	TRBV4-1	CASSQSSYSNQPQHF
TRBJ1-4	TRBV30	CAWSVQGNEKLFF
TRBJ2-1	TRBV27	CASSSSGLYNEQFF
TRBJ2-2	TRBV7-2	CASSQLAGINTGELFF
TRBJ1-5	TRBV25-1	CASSEWTGNQPQHF
TRBJ2-1	TRBV24-1	CATSGKTGMKYNEQFF
TRBJ2-3	TRBV4-3	CASSQLSAGGADTQYF
TRBJ2-5	TRBV5-1	CASSLDSGGQETQYF
TRBJ1-1	TRBV5-1	CASSPTRGQLNTEAFF
TRBJ2-2	TRBV7-2	CASRYRENTGELFF
TRBJ2-1	TRBV24-1	CATSDPLAKQFF
TRBJ1-4	TRBV18	CASSPPGSYEKLFF
TRBJ2-1	TRBV9	CASSVDYGEQFF
TRBJ1-5	TRBV2	CASRANQGNQPQHF
TRBJ2-3	TRBV15	CATSRDRGSTDTQYF
TRBJ1-2	TRBV6-5	CASRPQGIGDGYTF
TRBJ1-1	TRBV3-1/TRBV3-2	CASSQGRVLAFF
TRBJ2-3	TRBV4-3	CASSQGTGGPDTQYF
TRBJ1-1	TRBV30	CAWSGGGVGATEAFF
TRBJ2-1	TRBV5-8	CASSGQEYNEQFF
TRBJ1-5	TRBV21-1	CASSTTGTGGNQPQHF
TRBJ2-5	TRBV7-3	CASSFGGLETQYF
TRBJ1-5	TRBV28	CASRPGGDQPQHF
TRBJ1-5	TRBV6-5	CASSYSGENQPQHF
TRBJ2-7	TRBV18	CASSPPTSGSNEQYF
TRBJ2-5	TRBV11-2	CASSLGVGAGQETQYF
TRBJ1-6	TRBV9	CASSDVQGSPLHF
TRBJ2-7	TRBV7-2	CASSLKGPQGYEQYF
TRBJ2-3	TRBV5-6	CASSRTTGRVSDTQYF
TRBJ2-3	TRBV6-6	CASDAGGLPADTQYF
TRBJ2-1	TRBV27	CASSLWTGTSGSVSYNEQFF
TRBJ2-7	TRBV19	CASSSGSSYEQYF
TRBJ2-7	TRBV28	CVIGSGSYEQYF
TRBJ2-7	TRBV7-6	CASSLGLAGESYEQYF